These 5 T cell receptor beta chains came from one sample sequenced in a study of metastatic and nonmetastatic thyroid tumors. Patients were all untreated before their thyroid surgery. Through MiXCR, TCRdb re-clonotyped the PCR reads. The table includes 60,000 or so clones, 25% to 35% detected once. The sample consisted of blood. Receptors originate from a female donor with papillary thyroid cancer or a benign thyroid nodule (not recorded which). Some clones in this sample may be carry-over from other donors' samples.

This clone was seen a handful of times. V and J are TRBV6-1 and TRBJ2-7; a weak D match, TRBD1 (8 bases). This CDR3 has 14 amino acids. Germline loops: CDR1 MNHNS, CDR2 SASEGT. The ends were cut back, 6 bases at V and 1 base at J, with 13 bases in the middle. CDR3 region: CASRAQGGSYEQYF. The CDR3 bases are TGTGCCAGCAGGGCACAGGGGGGGTCCTACGAGCAGTACTTC.

This clone was detected ten times or more. The chain recombines TRBV20-1 with TRBJ2-7; D gene unclear. This CDR3 has 11 residues. The germline gives CDR1 DFQATT, CDR2 SNEGSKA (reference sequence). Trimming removed 1 base at V and 6 bases at J, with 7 bases between. The CDR3 nucleotides read TGCAGTGCTAGAGGAGATTCCGAGCAGTACTTC. Translating it yields CSARGDSEQYF.

Many counts were recorded for this clone. The CDR3: CASSLYQTTYEQYF. For the CDR3, the DNA is TGTGCCAGCAGCTTATATCAGACCACCTACGAGCAGTACTTC. This chain links TRBV7-2 with TRBJ2-7, with D unclear. The V end was cut by 2 bases, the J end by 2 bases, with 10 bases between. Germline-derived CDR1 and CDR2 are SGHTA and FQGNSA. This CDR3 comprises 14 residues.

The J gene is TRBJ2-2, the V gene TRBV7-3; weak D call: TRBD1 (5 bases). Germline CDR1 and CDR2: SGHTA and FQGTGA. The CDR3 sequence is 18 residues long. The V gene lost 1 base and the J gene lost 5 bases, with 20 bases spanning the gap. The CDR3 reads CASSLKAWTWVGTGELFF. CDR3 DNA: TGTGCCAGCAGCTTAAAGGCCTGGACATGGGTAGGGACCGGGGAGCTGTTTTTT.

The CDR3 nucleotides are TGTGCCAGCAGCGTAGCCGATAGCTCCTACAATGAGCAGTTCTTC. This encodes CASSVADSSYNEQFF. The V gene is TRBV9, the J gene TRBJ2-1, with no clear D. Germline CDR1 is SGDLS and CDR2 is YYNGEE. This CDR3 comprises 15 residues. Trimming cost V 0 bases and J 0 bases, with 7 bases left between them.